This T cell receptor beta chain was obtained from a study of T cells expressing NK-cell markers. Study information: TCR beta repertoires came from sorted CD3+CD56+NKG2C+, CD3+CD56+NKG2C- and CD3+CD56-NKG2C+ T cells. Sequenced donors, eight in total, included seven who were HCMV-seropositive and one who was seronegative. Study-level points and caveats: Several donors likewise had their CD3+CD56-NKG2C+ fraction led by these clonotypes.

For this clonotype: Antigen: not known.

The CDR3 totals 14 residues. The germline V gene encodes CDR1 DFQATT and CDR2 SNEGSKA (reference sequence). TCRdb re-called the 5' RACE reads and gives one entry per CDR3 protein, without DNA. In total, the table holds about 260,000 distinct CDR3 sequences. The sequenced sample was blood T cells: a sorted CD56 or NKG2C T cell subset, CD4+ or CD8+ T cells, or bulk PBMC T cells (not recorded which). V is TRBV20-1 and J is TRBJ2-5; the TCRdb D gene call, TRBD1, has no DNA to confirm it. This receptor was identified in a man aged 18 to 30 in good health. The CDR3 protein is CSAPSRDRGETQYF.